These 19 T cell receptor beta chains came from one sample sequenced in a study of T cell responses to AZD1222 COVID-19 vaccine. Generated by immunoSEQ multiplex PCR, the TCRdb table keeps only in-frame clones and is missing some. The sample lists about 160,000 clones; 90% to 95% were seen once. Sequencing used peripheral blood, obtained 28 days after the second AZD1222 dose. The source is an adult who received the AZD1222 COVID-19 vaccine.

The CDR3 region is CASSVGRGRWGYYGYTF. DNA for the CDR3: TGTGCCAGCAGCGTAGGCCGGGGCCGGTGGGGGTACTATGGCTACACCTTC. The chain carries TRBV9 and TRBJ1-2, with D maybe TRBD1 (5 bases). The ends were cut back, 0 bases at V and 3 bases at J, with 18 bases in the middle. CDR1 SGDLS and CDR2 YYNGEE come from the germline V gene. This CDR3 is built from 17 residues.

The chain carries TRBV21-1 and TRBJ1-2. TRBV21-1 is listed as a pseudogene. CDR3 length: 12 amino acids. The DNA for the CDR3 is TGTGCCAGCAGCAAGACGACCAATGGCTACACCTTC. It codes for CASSKTTNGYTF.

The chain couples TRBV5-1 to TRBJ1-1; D may be TRBD1 (6 bases). The CDR3 is 15 amino acids. CDR1 and CDR2 from the germline V gene are SGHRS and YFSETQ. Deletions cut 3 bases from V and 4 bases from J, with 16 bases between. The CDR3 spells CASSSSGQISTEAFF. CDR3 nucleotides: TGCGCCAGCAGCTCGTCAGGACAGATCAGCACTGAAGCTTTCTTT.

In its sample, this clone was seen once. In DNA form, the CDR3 reads TGCGCCAGCAGCTTGGTACAGCTAACCCTGAACACTGAAGCTTTCTTT. Translating it yields CASSLVQLTLNTEAFF. The chain recombines TRBV5-1 with TRBJ1-1; D call uncertain. Trimming took off 0 bases at V and 0 bases at J, with 12 bases between the two ends. CDR1 is SGHRS, CDR2 YFSETQ, per germline. This CDR3 region has 16 residues.

As for this clone: The sample has other DNA sequences that encode this CDR3 too. This chain joins TRBV28 and TRBJ1-6; D remains ambiguous. V was trimmed by 4 bases and J by 8 bases, leaving 6 bases between them. The CDR3 is made up of 12 amino acids. Per the germline V gene, CDR1 is MDHEN and CDR2 is SYDVKM. This CDR3 is CASSSVDSPLHF. In DNA form, the CDR3 reads TGTGCCAGCAGTTCCGTTGATTCACCCCTCCACTTT. Drawing the rest from reference TRBV28 and TRBJ1-6, the complete variable domain is DVKVTQSSRYLVKRTGEKVFLECVQDMDHENMFWYRQDPGLGLRLIYFSYDVKMKEKGDIPEGYSVSREKKERFSLILESASTNQTSMYLCASSSVDSPLHFGNGTRLTVT.

CDR3 region: CASSQGRTGDEQFF. The CDR3 bases are TGTGCCAGCTCACAGGGCCGTACAGGGGATGAGCAGTTCTTC. The V call is TRBV18, the J call TRBJ2-1, with 7 bases matching TRBD1. Germline loops: CDR1 KGHSH, CDR2 LQKENI. The V and J ends lost 4 bases and 8 bases, in that order; junction bases with no gene match: 8. There are 14 residues in the CDR3.

This chain joins TRBV7-2 and TRBJ2-2; TRBD1 agrees at 10 bases. J lost 5 bases, V lost 4 bases, and 4 bases had no gene match. From germline, CDR1 is SGHTA and CDR2 FQGNSA. This CDR3 is built from 15 residues. The CDR3 sequence: CASSSGQGRTGELFF. The CDR3 DNA follows: TGTGCCAGCAGCTCGGGACAGGGGCGGACCGGGGAGCTGTTTTTT.

This clone was picked up one time. This chain joins TRBV7-2 and TRBJ1-3, with D possibly being TRBD1 (5 bases). The germline V and J ends were trimmed by 3 bases and 2 bases, with 8 bases remaining between them. Germline CDR1 and CDR2: SGHTA and FQGNSA. The CDR3 contains 14 residues. CDR3 coding DNA: TGTGCCAGCAGCTTTCAGGGTACTGGAAACACCATATATTTT. Translating it yields CASSFQGTGNTIYF.

The chain is built from TRBV9 and TRBJ1-1; TRBD1 agrees at 7 bases. This CDR3 contains 15 residues. V trimming: 0 bases; J trimming: 0 bases; junction bases outside the gene matches: 2. The germline gives CDR1 SGDLS, CDR2 YYNGEE. The CDR3 is CASSVGGQVNTEAFF. Written as DNA, the CDR3 is TGTGCCAGCAGCGTAGGTGGACAGGTGAACACTGAAGCTTTCTTT.

This chain uses TRBV28 with TRBJ1-2, with a possible D match to TRBD1 (6 bases). The CDR3 spans 14 residues. Germline lookup yields CDR1 MDHEN and CDR2 SYDVKM. V was shortened by 3 bases and J by 1 base, with 9 bases between the two germline ends. CDR3 loop: CASSLSGDNYGYTF. The CDR3 region has the DNA TGTGCCAGCAGTTTGTCAGGGGATAACTATGGCTACACCTTC.

The V and J genes are TRBV9 and TRBJ1-6; possibly TRBD1 for D (5 bases). Germline CDR1 reads SGDLS; CDR2 reads YYNGEE. This CDR3 spans 14 amino acids. V shed 7 bases and J shed 2 bases, with 10 bases lying between them. As DNA, the CDR3 is TGTGCCAGCGGGGCGGGACCCTATAATTCACCCCTCCACTTT. It yields the protein CASGAGPYNSPLHF. Filled out from reference TRBV9 and TRBJ1-6, the complete variable domain reads DSGVTQTPKHLITATGQRVTLRCSPRSGDLSVYWYQQSLDQGLQFLIQYYNGEERAKGNILERFSAQQFPDLHSELNLSSLELGDSALYFCASGAGPYNSPLHFGNGTRLTVT.

The V call is TRBV6-1, the J call TRBJ1-4; 10 nucleotides align to TRBD1. The CDR3 has 14 residues. J lost 8 bases, V lost 1 base, and 1 base had no gene match. The germline gives CDR1 MNHNS, CDR2 SASEGT. The CDR3 protein is CASSEGTGGEKLFF. Here the CDR3 DNA reads TGTGCCAGCAGTGAAGGGACAGGGGGAGAAAAACTGTTTTTT.

The chain has TRBV19 and TRBJ1-1; a possible D gene is TRBD1 (5 bases). The CDR3 loop spans 13 amino acids. V dropped 4 bases and J dropped 7 bases, with 13 bases sitting between them. Germline CDR1 LNHDA, CDR2 SQIVND (reference sequence). The CDR3 DNA follows: TGTGCCAGTAGTACCCGGGGGAGCTATGAAGCTTTCTTT. Translated, it gives CASSTRGSYEAFF.

The chain recombines TRBV6-2 or TRBV6-3 with TRBJ2-6, with a weak D call TRBD2 (5 bases). There are 15 residues in the CDR3. V gave up 6 bases and J gave up 1 base, with 10 bases separating them. Germline V CDR1 and CDR2: MNHEY, SVGEGT. CDR3 sequence reads: CASSPSGSGANVLTF. The CDR3 bases are TGTGCCAGCAGCCCCTCGGGGTCTGGGGCCAACGTCCTGACTTTC.

Points on this clone: At the DNA level, this CDR3 is encoded by other sequences in the same sample as well. The genes are TRBV18 and TRBJ1-1; D may be TRBD1 (5 bases). From germline, CDR1 is KGHSH and CDR2 LQKENI. Trimming left V 6 bases short and J 1 base short, with 9 bases between. The CDR3 covers 13 residues. The DNA for the CDR3 is TGTGCCAGCTCTCCAACAGGGAACACTGAAGCTTTCTTT. It yields the protein CASSPTGNTEAFF.

This chain connects TRBV7-2 to TRBJ2-7, with TRBD1 identical over 9 bases. With V trimmed by 6 bases and J by 4 bases, 4 bases remained unmatched. The length of the CDR3 is 13 residues. In germline, CDR1 is SGHTA, CDR2 FQGNSA. CDR3 DNA: TGTGCCAGCAGATTGACAGGGGGGTACGAGCAGTACTTC. Protein product: CASRLTGGYEQYF.

The chain has TRBV5-1 and TRBJ2-7; 7 positions agree with TRBD2. The CDR3 has 14 amino acids. From germline, CDR1 is SGHRS and CDR2 YFSETQ. V lost 7 bases, J lost 5 bases, and 12 bases stayed unmatched. This chain's CDR3 is CASRVHGGVNEQYF. The DNA for the CDR3 is TGCGCCAGCCGAGTTCATGGGGGGGTGAACGAGCAGTACTTC.

The CDR3 nucleotides read TGTGCCACCAGCAGAGTAGCGGGAGGTCCCTACGAGCAGTACTTC. It yields the protein CATSRVAGGPYEQYF. The rearrangement links TRBV15 to TRBJ2-7; 10 bases agree with TRBD2. The CDR3 extends over 15 amino acids. The germline gives CDR1 LNHNV, CDR2 YYDKDF (reference sequence). The V and J ends lost 1 base and 2 bases, in that order; junction bases with no gene match: 2.

This sequence joins TRBV5-1 and TRBJ1-2; D not certain. Germline loops: CDR1 SGHRS, CDR2 YFSETQ. Trimming cost V 4 bases and J 3 bases, with 22 bases left between them. The CDR3 runs to 17 residues. The CDR3 here is CASSLEFVRKSHYGYTF. As DNA, the CDR3 is TGCGCCAGCAGCCTTGAGTTCGTCAGAAAGTCCCACTATGGCTACACCTTC.